Shown below are 11 T cell receptor beta chains from a single sample sequenced in a study of T cell responses to AZD1222 COVID-19 vaccine. Method: immunoSEQ multiplex PCR; TCRdb's copy keeps in-frame clones and lacks some. Of around 85,000 clones listed, 80% to 90% are singletons. Sequenced material: peripheral blood, taken on day 0 of AZD1222 vaccination. The receptors stem from an adult in good health.

V and J are TRBV10-3 and TRBJ2-2; D not resolved. This CDR3 has 15 residues. V lost 2 bases and J 0 bases, leaving 7 bases between the germline ends. The V gene's germline CDR1 is ENHRY and CDR2 SYGVKD. The CDR3 bases are TGTGCCATCAGTGAGAGGAACCCGAACACCGGGGAGCTGTTTTTT. It encodes CAISERNPNTGELFF.

The CDR3, as DNA: TGCAGTGCTAGTTCGGCAGCCCTCTACGAGCAGTACTTC. It codes for CSASSAALYEQYF. The J gene is TRBJ2-7, the V gene TRBV20-1; D call uncertain. The CDR3 is made up of 13 amino acids. V was pared by 3 bases and J by 3 bases, with 12 bases between. Germline CDR1 and CDR2: DFQATT and SNEGSKA (reference sequence).

This chain uses TRBV2 with TRBJ1-2; 7 nucleotides match TRBD1. V lost 5 bases, J lost 0 bases, and 3 bases stayed unmatched. The CDR3 runs 14 residues. Per germline, CDR1 SNHLY and CDR2 FYNNEI. CDR3 DNA: TGTGCCAGCAGTCCAGGGGGGACTAACTATGGCTACACCTTC. It is translated as CASSPGGTNYGYTF.

V usage is TRBV20-1 and J usage is TRBJ1-5; TRBD1 might be the D (5 bases). V lost 3 bases and J lost 2, with 11 bases in between. Germline CDR1 DFQATT, CDR2 SNEGSKA (reference sequence). CDR3 length: 14 residues. The DNA for the CDR3 is TGCAGTGCTAGTGACGTAGGGGGCAATCAGCCCCAGCATTTT. As protein: CSASDVGGNQPQHF.

This chain links TRBV10-1 with TRBJ2-1; D may be TRBD2 (5 bases). CDR1 and CDR2 (germline): WNHNN, SYGVQD (reference sequence). The CDR3 length is 15 residues. Trimming left V 2 bases short and J 3 bases short, with 11 bases between. The CDR3 DNA is TGCGCCAGCAGTGAGGGTTCAGGAGGCTACAATGAGCAGTTCTTC. Amino acid sequence: CASSEGSGGYNEQFF.

The rearrangement links TRBV19 to TRBJ1-6; TRBD1 aligns across 7 bases. V lost 3 bases, J lost 5 bases, and 1 base stayed unmatched. The germline V gene has CDR1 LNHDA and CDR2 SQIVND (reference sequence). This CDR3 spans 14 amino acids. CDR3 amino acids: CASSMGQHNSPLHF. CDR3 DNA sequence: TGTGCCAGTAGTATGGGACAGCATAATTCACCCCTCCACTTT.

The CDR3 loop is CASSADAFYGYTF. CDR3 DNA sequence: TGTGCCAGCAGCGCCGACGCTTTCTATGGCTACACCTTC. V usage is TRBV12-3 or TRBV12-4 and J usage is TRBJ1-2; no reliable D call. CDR3 length equals 13 residues. V was trimmed by 6 bases and J by 4 bases, leaving 12 bases between them.

CDR3 sequence: CASSRGQATNEKLFF. The CDR3 nucleotides are TGTGCCAGCAGTCGAGGACAGGCAACTAATGAAAAACTGTTTTTT. This sequence joins TRBV9 and TRBJ1-4; TRBD1 agrees at 7 bases. Losses at the gene ends were 5 bases for V and 0 bases for J; bases not matched to a gene: 4. The CDR3 is 15 residues long. CDR1 is SGDLS, CDR2 YYNGEE, per germline. The variable domain in full, completed from reference TRBV9 and TRBJ1-4, reads DSGVTQTPKHLITATGQRVTLRCSPRSGDLSVYWYQQSLDQGLQFLIQYYNGEERAKGNILERFSAQQFPDLHSELNLSSLELGDSALYFCASSRGQATNEKLFFGSGTQLSVL.

This clone has a single count. This chain links TRBV27 with TRBJ1-6, with a tentative D call TRBD1 (5 bases). With 10 bases removed from V and 2 bases from J, the gap between germline ends came to 12 bases. The germline gives CDR1 MNHEY, CDR2 SMNVEV (reference sequence). This CDR3 has 14 amino acids. The CDR3 spells CATWGGAYNSPLHF. The CDR3 DNA is TGTGCCACCTGGGGGGGAGCCTATAATTCACCCCTCCACTTT.

CDR3 coding DNA: TGTGCCAGCGGATACAGGGGAGGGGGCAATCAGCCCCAGCATTTT. This encodes CASGYRGGGNQPQHF. The rearrangement joins TRBV27 to TRBJ1-5; 7 nucleotides line up with TRBD1. Germline V CDR1 and CDR2: MNHEY, SMNVEV (reference sequence). Trimming removed 8 bases from V and 2 bases from J; junction bases left unmatched: 9. This CDR3 has 15 residues.

The V and J genes are TRBV29-1 and TRBJ1-2; D gene uncertain. Per the germline V gene, CDR1 is SQVTM and CDR2 is ANQGSEA. Trimming removed 2 bases from V and 4 bases from J, with 8 bases in between. This CDR3 region has 12 residues. This CDR3 reads CSVELQFYGYTF. The CDR3 bases are TGCAGCGTTGAATTACAGTTCTATGGCTACACCTTC.